One sample yielded the 29 T cell receptor beta chains listed below, sequenced in a study of shared clonotypes between healthy human individuals. The repertoire was sequenced with immunoSEQ multiplex PCR; TCRdb's copy has only in-frame clones and lacks some. In the table there are about 1 million clones, around 74% of which are singletons. The sample was memory CD4+ T cells sorted from blood. As to subset: CD45RA-negative fraction. The receptors originated from a man younger than 30 in good health.

J is TRBJ2-5 and V is TRBV18; D is perhaps TRBD1 (6 bases). V gave up 2 bases and J gave up 5 bases, with 21 bases separating them. The V gene's germline CDR1 is KGHSH and CDR2 LQKENI. The CDR3 runs to 17 residues. Written as DNA, the CDR3 is TGTGCCAGCTCACCAATTCAGAGACAGGCCTTGGGGGAGACCCAGTACTTC. Protein sequence: CASSPIQRQALGETQYF.

This clone appeared a few times. A read error may be the cause here, since a much bigger clone is one base away. The chain links TRBV6-6 to TRBJ1-1; D is undetermined. The germline gives CDR1 MNHNY, CDR2 SVGAGI (reference sequence). This CDR3 has 11 residues. V lost 7 bases and J 0 bases, leaving 3 bases between the germline ends. The CDR3 region has the DNA TGTGCCAGCATGGTGAACACTGAAGCTTTCTTT. Protein: CASMVNTEAFF.

The V call is TRBV5-6, the J call TRBJ1-5, with 7 bases matching TRBD1. Germline CDR1 SGHDT, CDR2 YYEEEE. With V trimmed by 0 bases and J by 6 bases, 3 bases remained unmatched. This CDR3 region has 14 residues. CDR3 nucleotides: TGTGCCAGCAGCTTGGACAGGGGTGGTCAGCCCCAGCATTTT. Translation gives CASSLDRGGQPQHF.

The CDR3 region is CASSLYYNEQFF. CDR3 bases: TGTGCCAGTAGCCTGTACTACAATGAGCAGTTCTTC. V and J are TRBV2 and TRBJ2-1; D remains ambiguous. Germline V gene data show CDR1 as SNHLY and CDR2 as FYNNEI. This CDR3 spans 12 amino acids. V lost 9 bases, J lost 3 bases, and 9 bases lay in between.

This clone appeared a single time. The CDR3 loop reads CASSDPEQPQHF. The CDR3 DNA reads TGTGCCAGCAGTGATCCTGAGCAGCCCCAGCATTTT. The chain recombines TRBV6-1 with TRBJ1-5; D not certain. The CDR3 has 12 residues. V was clipped by 3 bases and J by 7 bases, with 7 bases between them. Germline V gene data show CDR1 as MNHNS and CDR2 as SASEGT.

This sequence joins TRBV4-3 and TRBJ1-1; 8 positions match TRBD1. From germline, CDR1 is LGHNA and CDR2 YSLEER. The length of the CDR3 is 18 residues. V was pared by 1 base and J by 0 bases, with 10 bases of the junction left unmatched. The CDR3 bases are TGCGCCAGCAGCCAAGTGACGACAGGGGCCCCAATGAACACTGAAGCTTTCTTT. This translates into CASSQVTTGAPMNTEAFF.

This chain links TRBV11-3 with TRBJ2-2, with D perhaps TRBD2 (6 bases). Trimming cost V 1 base and J 6 bases, with 15 bases left between them. The CDR3 totals 16 residues. Looked up from germline, CDR1 is SGHNT and CDR2 is YENEEA. As DNA, the CDR3 is TGTGCCAGCAGCTTAGGAACTAGCCCGAAGGCCGGGGAGCTGTTTTTT. Protein sequence: CASSLGTSPKAGELFF.

The rearrangement links TRBV6-1 to TRBJ2-5; D may be TRBD1 or TRBD2 (5 bases each). Germline V gives CDR1 MNHNS, CDR2 SASEGT. V was pared by 4 bases and J by 4 bases, with 13 bases between. The CDR3 has 14 residues. CDR3 nucleotides: TGTGCCAGCAGTGCTGACGGGGCCGGAGAGACCCAGTACTTC. Amino acids: CASSADGAGETQYF.

The chain is built from TRBV4-1 and TRBJ1-5; D possibly corresponds to TRBD1 (6 bases). This CDR3 contains 15 residues. Per germline, CDR1 MGHRA and CDR2 YSYEKL. V was shortened by 0 bases and J by 2 bases, with 8 bases between the two germline ends. CDR3 DNA sequence: TGCGCCAGCAGCCAAGAGGCAGGGGGCAATCAGCCCCAGCATTTT. Its translation is CASSQEAGGNQPQHF.

Of note for this clone: A much larger clone differs from this one at a single base, so this may be a read error. Distinct nucleotide sequences in the sample also encode this CDR3. The chain couples TRBV5-4 to TRBJ1-1, with 8 bases lining up with TRBD1. The CDR3 is 14 amino acids. Germline V gene data show CDR1 as SGHNT and CDR2 as YYREEE (reference sequence). Trimming at V came to 1 base and at J to 1 base, leaving 0 bases not matched to a gene. CDR3 loop: CASSLQGANTEAFF. CDR3 nucleotides: TGTGCCAGCAGCTTGCAGGGGGCGAACACTGAAGCTTTCTTT.

As to this clone: Additional DNA sequences in this sample encode the identical CDR3. The chain uses TRBV7-6 and TRBJ2-7; 9 bases map to TRBD2. V lost 0 bases and J lost 3; bases outside the gene matches: 3. Germline CDR1 and CDR2: SGHVS and FNYEAQ. CDR3 length: 15 residues. The CDR3 sequence: CASSLALAGNYEQYF. CDR3 DNA: TGTGCCAGCAGCTTAGCCCTAGCGGGAAACTACGAGCAGTACTTC.

The V call is TRBV5-8, the J call TRBJ1-2; 8 bases line up with TRBD1. The junction had 10 bases not matched to a gene; V was cut back by 4 bases and J by 8 bases. The CDR3 spans 14 residues. Germline assignment: CDR1 SGHTS and CDR2 YDEGEE. The CDR3 loop is CASSEGQGRTGYTF. CDR3 in DNA: TGTGCCAGCAGCGAAGGACAGGGTCGGACAGGCTACACCTTC.

Worth noting for this clone: Distinct nucleotide sequences in the sample also encode this CDR3. The chain carries TRBV28 and TRBJ2-5; 8 bases align to TRBD1. This CDR3 spans 14 amino acids. Germline values: CDR1 MDHEN, CDR2 SYDVKM. After removal of 6 bases from V and 4 bases from J, the junction contained 7 bases not matched to a gene. CDR3 sequence reads: CASSPRTGRETQYF. The CDR3 nucleotides read TGTGCCAGCAGCCCTCGGACAGGGCGAGAGACCCAGTACTTC.

The genes are TRBV4-1 and TRBJ2-7; D remains unclear. The germline V and J ends were trimmed by 1 base and 2 bases, with 9 bases remaining between them. CDR3 length equals 14 residues. Germline V lookup: CDR1 MGHRA, CDR2 YSYEKL. The CDR3 sequence: CASSQVYGAYEQYF. The CDR3, as DNA: TGCGCCAGCAGCCAAGTTTATGGGGCCTACGAGCAGTACTTC.

The rearrangement joins TRBV5-1 to TRBJ2-5; D is perhaps TRBD1 (5 bases). The ends were cut back, 2 bases at V and 2 bases at J, with 10 bases in the middle. CDR3 size: 14 residues. Per the germline V gene, CDR1 is SGHRS and CDR2 is YFSETQ. CDR3 coding DNA: TGCGCCAGCAGCTTTCTGCAGGGACAAGAGACCCAGTACTTC. Encoded protein: CASSFLQGQETQYF.

This clone was detected a few times. At the DNA level, this CDR3 is encoded by other sequences in the same sample as well. The genes are TRBV10-1 and TRBJ2-3; D is possibly TRBD2 (5 bases). The CDR3 sequence is 17 residues long. The germline V and J ends were trimmed by 0 bases and 2 bases, with 15 bases remaining between them. CDR1 is WNHNN, CDR2 SYGVQD, per germline (reference sequence). The DNA for the CDR3 is TGCGCCAGCAGTGAGTCGACGGGGTTGGCGTCCACAGATACGCAGTATTTT. Its translation is CASSESTGLASTDTQYF.

CDR3 coding DNA: TGTGCCAGCAGCTTTCCGACTAGCGGAGAAGAGACCCAGTACTTC. This translates into CASSFPTSGEETQYF. The chain employs TRBV7-8 and TRBJ2-5; 9 bases are shared with TRBD2. The V gene's germline CDR1 is SGHVS and CDR2 FQNEAQ. The CDR3 sequence is 15 residues long. The J segment lost 3 bases and the V segment lost 3 bases, leaving 5 bases of the junction unmatched.

The chain joins TRBV30 to TRBJ2-5; D uncertain. This CDR3 is 11 amino acids long. Trimming took 2 bases from V and 5 from J, leaving 6 bases between them. Germline CDR1 and CDR2: GTSNPN and SVGIG (reference sequence). The CDR3 sequence: CAWSNAETQYF. The CDR3, as DNA: TGTGCCTGGAGTAATGCCGAGACCCAGTACTTC.

This chain uses TRBV6-1 with TRBJ2-1, with D tentatively TRBD2 (5 bases). The V end lost 3 bases, the J end lost 6 bases, and 18 bases lay between the germline ends. Per the germline V gene, CDR1 is MNHNS and CDR2 is SASEGT. The CDR3 contains 16 residues. This CDR3 reads CASSDTTLSGGNEQFF. The CDR3 DNA reads as TGTGCCAGCAGTGACACGACCCTCTCTGGAGGCAATGAGCAGTTCTTC.

This chain links TRBV27 with TRBJ2-2; a possible D gene is TRBD2 (6 bases). CDR1 is MNHEY and CDR2 is SMNVEV in the germline V gene (reference sequence). The CDR3 is made up of 16 amino acids. Trimming pared 6 bases from V and 7 bases from J, leaving 21 bases between. CDR3 coding DNA: TGTGCCAGCAGAAGACTAGAGGCGGGCCCAGGCGGGGAGCTGTTTTTT. Its translation: CASRRLEAGPGGELFF.

The rearrangement uses TRBV12-2 and TRBJ1-5; the table's D call, TRBD1, was not checked against the DNA. TRBV12-2 is shown as a pseudogene. The CDR3 covers 14 residues. This CDR3 is CASRLRPTGKPQHF. The CDR3 DNA is TGTGCAAGTCGCTTAAGGCCGACAGGGAAGCCCCAGCATTTT.

This clone was picked up a small number of times. The CDR3 coding sequence is TGTGCCAGCAGCGGGATGGGGGACATTCAGTACTTC. Protein: CASSGMGDIQYF. V gene TRBV27 combines with J gene TRBJ2-4; D may correspond to TRBD1 or TRBD2 (5 bases each). V was pared by 6 bases and J by 8 bases, with 11 bases between. CDR1 and CDR2 (germline): MNHEY, SMNVEV (reference sequence). CDR3 length equals 12 residues.

The chain is built from TRBV9 and TRBJ2-1; 12 bases fit TRBD2. The CDR3 contains 16 residues. The germline CDR1 and CDR2 sequences are SGDLS and YYNGEE. The V segment lost 2 bases and the J segment 9 bases; nucleotides outside the gene matches: 9. The CDR3 DNA follows: TGTGCCAGCAGCGTCGGACTAGCGGGGTTATTGAGTGAGCAGTTCTTC. This gives the protein CASSVGLAGLLSEQFF.

The chain is built from TRBV29-1 and TRBJ2-7; 10 bases fit TRBD2. V gave up 4 bases and J gave up 7 bases; unmatched junction bases: 10. Looked up from germline, CDR1 is SQVTM and CDR2 is ANQGSEA. This CDR3 contains 14 residues. The CDR3 sequence is CSVVPSGSSGEQYF. The CDR3 DNA is TGCAGCGTTGTACCTAGCGGGAGCTCGGGGGAGCAGTACTTC.

The rearrangement joins TRBV28 to TRBJ2-5, with TRBD1 identical over 12 bases. Germline trimming cut 6 bases from V and 6 bases from J; bases unmatched to any gene: 8. The germline V gene has CDR1 MDHEN and CDR2 SYDVKM. The CDR3 length is 15 residues. CDR3 protein: CASRTPGQGAKTQYF. The CDR3 DNA follows: TGTGCCAGCAGGACCCCGGGACAGGGGGCGAAGACCCAGTACTTC.

In DNA form, the CDR3 reads TGTGCCAGCTCACCCACCCCGGCGGGGGGTTACAATGAGCAGTTCTTC. It codes for CASSPTPAGGYNEQFF. The genes are TRBV18 and TRBJ2-1; TRBD2 agrees at 8 bases. Looked up from germline, CDR1 is KGHSH and CDR2 is LQKENI. This CDR3 has 16 residues. J was trimmed by 4 bases and V by 3 bases; bases with no gene match: 8.

This clone was found a few times. V usage is TRBV10-3 and J usage is TRBJ1-5; D gene uncertain. Germline V gives CDR1 ENHRY, CDR2 SYGVKD. This CDR3 is built from 14 residues. Trimming shortened V by 3 bases and J by 6 bases, and 12 bases separated the two germline ends. The CDR3 is CAISDGLVGQPQHF. In nucleotides, the CDR3 is TGTGCCATCAGTGACGGACTAGTAGGTCAGCCCCAGCATTTT.

In this sample, this clone turned up a few times. The chain has TRBV7-2 and TRBJ1-3, with a possible D match to TRBD1 (6 bases). The germline V and J ends were trimmed by 3 bases and 1 base, with 13 bases remaining between them. The CDR3 extends over 16 amino acids. Germline loops: CDR1 SGHTA, CDR2 FQGNSA. CDR3 residues: CASSFRQGGSGNTIYF. CDR3 nucleotide sequence: TGTGCCAGCAGCTTCCGACAAGGGGGTTCTGGAAACACCATATATTTT.

This rearrangement joins TRBV6-6 to TRBJ1-6; D is unresolved. The CDR3 covers 16 residues. The ends were cut back, 6 bases at V and 0 bases at J, with 12 bases in the middle. Germline loops: CDR1 MNHNY, CDR2 SVGAGI (reference sequence). The CDR3 nucleotides read TGTGCCAGCAGCGTTACGACGAGCTCCTATAATTCACCCCTCCACTTT. Translation: CASSVTTSSYNSPLHF.